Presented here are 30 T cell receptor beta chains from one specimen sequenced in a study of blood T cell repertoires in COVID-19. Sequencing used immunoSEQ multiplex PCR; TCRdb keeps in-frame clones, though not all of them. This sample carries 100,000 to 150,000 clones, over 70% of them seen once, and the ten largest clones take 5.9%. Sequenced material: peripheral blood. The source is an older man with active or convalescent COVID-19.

The CDR3 DNA reads as TGTGCCAGCTCCCCCGGTACCCAATTCCCTGAAGCTTTCTTT. Translating it yields CASSPGTQFPEAFF. This rearrangement joins TRBV7-3 to TRBJ1-1, with no clear D. Per germline, CDR1 SGHTA and CDR2 FQGTGA. V lost 8 bases and J 6 bases, leaving 19 bases between the germline ends. The CDR3 runs 14 residues. Complete variable domain (other parts from reference TRBV7-3 and TRBJ1-1): GAGVSQTPSNKVTEKGKYVELRCDPISGHTALYWYRQSLGQGPEFLIYFQGTGAADDSGLPNDRFFAVRPEGSVSTLKIQRTERGDSAVYLCASSPGTQFPEAFFGQGTRLTVV.

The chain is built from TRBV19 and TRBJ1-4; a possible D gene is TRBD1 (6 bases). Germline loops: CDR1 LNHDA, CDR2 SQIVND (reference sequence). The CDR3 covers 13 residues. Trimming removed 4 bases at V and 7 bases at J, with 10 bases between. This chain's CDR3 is CASSTMTGEKLFF. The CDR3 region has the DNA TGTGCCAGTAGTACGATGACAGGTGAAAAACTGTTTTTT.

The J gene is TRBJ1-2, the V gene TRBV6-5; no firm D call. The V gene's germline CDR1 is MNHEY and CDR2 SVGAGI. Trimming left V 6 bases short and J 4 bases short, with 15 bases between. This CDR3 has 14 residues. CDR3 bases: TGTGCCAGCAGCCCCCCGGGCGAGGGCTATGGCTACACCTTC. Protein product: CASSPPGEGYGYTF.

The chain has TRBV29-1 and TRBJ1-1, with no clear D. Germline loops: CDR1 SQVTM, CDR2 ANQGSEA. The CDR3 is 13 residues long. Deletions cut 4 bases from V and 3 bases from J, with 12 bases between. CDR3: CSVVEASYTEAFF. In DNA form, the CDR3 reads TGCAGCGTTGTGGAGGCCAGCTACACTGAAGCTTTCTTT. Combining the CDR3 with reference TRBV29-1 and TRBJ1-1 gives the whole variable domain SAVISQKPSRDICQRGTSLTIQCQVDSQVTMMFWYRQQPGQSLTLIATANQGSEATYESGFVIDKFPISRPNLTFSTLTVSNMSPEDSSIYLCSVVEASYTEAFFGQGTRLTVV.

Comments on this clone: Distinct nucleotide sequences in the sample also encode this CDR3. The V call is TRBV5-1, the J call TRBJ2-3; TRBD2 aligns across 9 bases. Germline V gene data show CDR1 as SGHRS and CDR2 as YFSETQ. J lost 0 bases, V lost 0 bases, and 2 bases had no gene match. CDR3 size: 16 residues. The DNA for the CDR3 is TGCGCCAGCAGCTTGGGTAGCGGGGGCAGCACAGATACGCAGTATTTT. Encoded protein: CASSLGSGGSTDTQYF. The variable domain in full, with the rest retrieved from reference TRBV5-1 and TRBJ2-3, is KAGVTQTPRYLIKTRGQQVTLSCSPISGHRSVSWYQQTPGQGLQFLFEYFSETQRNKGNFPGRFSGRQFSNSRSEMNVSTLELGDSALYLCASSLGSGGSTDTQYFGPGTRLTVL.

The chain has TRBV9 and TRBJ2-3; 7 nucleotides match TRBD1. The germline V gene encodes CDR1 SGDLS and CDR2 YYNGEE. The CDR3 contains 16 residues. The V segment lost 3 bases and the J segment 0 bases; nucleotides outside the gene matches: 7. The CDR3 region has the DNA TGTGCCAGCAGCGAAAAACAGGGGTCTAGCACAGATACGCAGTATTTT. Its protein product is CASSEKQGSSTDTQYF.

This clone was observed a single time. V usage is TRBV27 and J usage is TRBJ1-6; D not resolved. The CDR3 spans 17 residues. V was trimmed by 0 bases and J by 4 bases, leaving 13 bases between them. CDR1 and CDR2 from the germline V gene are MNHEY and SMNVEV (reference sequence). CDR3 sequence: CASSLSEGVRYNSPLHF. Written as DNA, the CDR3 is TGTGCCAGCAGTTTATCGGAGGGCGTAAGATATAATTCACCCCTCCACTTT.

CDR3 in amino acids: CASSRPPGQVPYEQYF. Written as DNA, the CDR3 is TGTGCCAGCAGCCGGCCACCGGGACAGGTTCCCTACGAGCAGTACTTC. This chain connects TRBV6-2 or TRBV6-3 to TRBJ2-7, with 8 bases fitting TRBD1. This CDR3 has 16 amino acids. V lost 6 bases and J lost 2; bases outside the gene matches: 12. Per the germline V gene, CDR1 is MNHEY and CDR2 is SVGEGT.

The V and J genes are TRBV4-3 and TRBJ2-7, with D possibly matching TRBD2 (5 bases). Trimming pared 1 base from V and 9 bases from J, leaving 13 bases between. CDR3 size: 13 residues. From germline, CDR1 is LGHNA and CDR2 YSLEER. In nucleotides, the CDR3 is TGCGCCAGCAGCCAAGGCCTGGGGAGAGTGCAGTACTTC. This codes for CASSQGLGRVQYF.

The CDR3 loop is CASSYHEGESTEAFF. CDR3 DNA sequence: TGTGCCAGCAGTTACCATGAGGGGGAGAGCACTGAAGCTTTCTTT. The genes are TRBV2 and TRBJ1-1, with D perhaps TRBD1 (6 bases). The germline V and J ends were trimmed by 5 bases and 4 bases, with 17 bases remaining between them. This CDR3 region has 15 residues. CDR1 is SNHLY and CDR2 is FYNNEI in the germline V gene.

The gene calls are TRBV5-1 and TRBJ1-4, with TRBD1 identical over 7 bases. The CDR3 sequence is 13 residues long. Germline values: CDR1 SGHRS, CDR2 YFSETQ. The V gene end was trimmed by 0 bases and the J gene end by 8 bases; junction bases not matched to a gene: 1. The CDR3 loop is CASSLGRGEKLFF. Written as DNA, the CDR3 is TGCGCCAGCAGCTTGGGCAGGGGGGAAAAACTGTTTTTT.

The DNA for the CDR3 is TGTGCCAGCAGCCCCGGACTAGCGGGGTATTTACAGCAGTACTTC. Encoded protein: CASSPGLAGYLQQYF. The chain couples TRBV3-1 (or the pseudogene TRBV3-2) to TRBJ2-7; 12 positions agree with TRBD2. Germline V gene sequence: CDR1 LGHDT, CDR2 YNNKEL (reference sequence). J was trimmed by 8 bases and V by 4 bases; bases with no gene match: 9. The CDR3 spans 15 residues.

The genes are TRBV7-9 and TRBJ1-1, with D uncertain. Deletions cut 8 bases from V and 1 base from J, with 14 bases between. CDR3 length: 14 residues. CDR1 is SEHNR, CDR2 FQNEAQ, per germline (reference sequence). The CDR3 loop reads CASGPAVRNTEAFF. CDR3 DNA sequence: TGTGCCAGCGGGCCCGCCGTACGGAACACTGAAGCTTTCTTT.

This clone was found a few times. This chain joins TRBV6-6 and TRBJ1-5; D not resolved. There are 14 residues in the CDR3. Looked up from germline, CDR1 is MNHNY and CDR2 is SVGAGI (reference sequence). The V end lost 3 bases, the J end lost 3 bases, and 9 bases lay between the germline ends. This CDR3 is CASSYGEVNQPQHF. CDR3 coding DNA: TGTGCCAGCAGTTATGGGGAGGTCAATCAGCCCCAGCATTTT.

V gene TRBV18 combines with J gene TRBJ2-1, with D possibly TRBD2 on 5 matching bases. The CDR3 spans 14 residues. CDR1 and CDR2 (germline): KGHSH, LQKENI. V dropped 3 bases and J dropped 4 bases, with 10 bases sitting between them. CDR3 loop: CASSPEEGYNEQFF. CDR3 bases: TGTGCCAGCTCACCCGAAGAGGGTTACAATGAGCAGTTCTTC.

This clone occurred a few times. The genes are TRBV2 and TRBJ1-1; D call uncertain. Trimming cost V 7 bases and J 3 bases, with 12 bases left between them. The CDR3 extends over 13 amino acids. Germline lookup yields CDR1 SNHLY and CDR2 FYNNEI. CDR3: CASTLTMDTEAFF. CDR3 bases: TGTGCCAGCACTCTTACTATGGACACTGAAGCTTTCTTT.

CDR3 in DNA: TGTGCCAGCAGCCCGGACACCTTGAACACCGGGGAGCTGTTTTTT. Amino acids: CASSPDTLNTGELFF. The chain has TRBV7-8 and TRBJ2-2; D perhaps matches TRBD1 (5 bases). CDR1 is SGHVS and CDR2 is FQNEAQ in the germline V gene. V was cut by 5 bases and J by 1 base, with 11 bases left in between. This CDR3 is built from 15 residues.

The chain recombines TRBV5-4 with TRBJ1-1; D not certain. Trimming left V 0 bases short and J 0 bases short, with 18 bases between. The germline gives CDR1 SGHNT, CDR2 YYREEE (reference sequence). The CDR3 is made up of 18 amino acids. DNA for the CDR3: TGTGCCAGCAGCTTGGCAAGTGTTTTGGAGCGGTTGAACACTGAAGCTTTCTTT. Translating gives CASSLASVLERLNTEAFF.

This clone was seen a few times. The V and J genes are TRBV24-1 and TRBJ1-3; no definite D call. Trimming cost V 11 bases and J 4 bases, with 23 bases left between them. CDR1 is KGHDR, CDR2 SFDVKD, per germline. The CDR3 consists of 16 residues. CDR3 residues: CAIPWTGCSLGNTIYF. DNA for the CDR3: TGTGCCATCCCGTGGACTGGCTGCTCTTTGGGAAACACCATATATTTT.

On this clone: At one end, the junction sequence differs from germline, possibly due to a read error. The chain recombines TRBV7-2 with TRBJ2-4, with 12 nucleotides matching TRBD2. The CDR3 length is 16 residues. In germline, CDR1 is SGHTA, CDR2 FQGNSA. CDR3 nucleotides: TGTGCCAGCAGCCTAGGGTCGGGGCTAGCGGGGGGGCCGAGGGTCTTC. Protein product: CASSLGSGLAGGPRVF.

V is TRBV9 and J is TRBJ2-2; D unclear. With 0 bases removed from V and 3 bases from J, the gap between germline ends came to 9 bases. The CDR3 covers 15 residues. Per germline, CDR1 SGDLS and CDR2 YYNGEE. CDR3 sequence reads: CASSVGQGYTGELFF. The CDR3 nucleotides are TGTGCCAGCAGCGTAGGACAAGGTTACACCGGGGAGCTGTTTTTT.

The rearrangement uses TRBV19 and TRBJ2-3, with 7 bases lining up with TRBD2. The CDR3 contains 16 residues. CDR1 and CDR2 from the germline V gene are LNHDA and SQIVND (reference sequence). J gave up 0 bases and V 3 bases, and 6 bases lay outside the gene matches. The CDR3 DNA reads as TGTGCCAGTAGTATCCCCGCGGGGGTCAGCACAGATACGCAGTATTTT. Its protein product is CASSIPAGVSTDTQYF.

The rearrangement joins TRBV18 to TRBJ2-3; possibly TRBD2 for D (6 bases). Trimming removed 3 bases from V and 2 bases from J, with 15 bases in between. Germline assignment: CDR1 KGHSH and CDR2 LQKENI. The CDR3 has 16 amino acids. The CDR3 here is CASSPPLAGNTDTQYF. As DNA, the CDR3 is TGTGCCAGCTCACCCCCTTTGGCGGGGAACACAGATACGCAGTATTTT.

As DNA, the CDR3 is TGTGCCAGCAGCGTAGTCCTAGCGGGGGGTTCATTCTCCTACGAGCAGTACTTC. As protein: CASSVVLAGGSFSYEQYF. The chain combines TRBV9 with TRBJ2-7, with 11 bases aligning to TRBD2. The V segment lost 0 bases and the J segment 0 bases; nucleotides outside the gene matches: 8. This CDR3 contains 18 residues. Germline CDR1 and CDR2: SGDLS and YYNGEE.

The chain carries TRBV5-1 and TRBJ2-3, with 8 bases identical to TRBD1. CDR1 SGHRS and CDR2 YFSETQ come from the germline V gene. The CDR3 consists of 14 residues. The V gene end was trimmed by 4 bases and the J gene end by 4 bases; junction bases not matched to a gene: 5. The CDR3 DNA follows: TGCGCCAGCAGCCTCGGACAGGGTTCAGATACGCAGTATTTT. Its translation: CASSLGQGSDTQYF. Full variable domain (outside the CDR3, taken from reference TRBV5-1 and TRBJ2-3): KAGVTQTPRYLIKTRGQQVTLSCSPISGHRSVSWYQQTPGQGLQFLFEYFSETQRNKGNFPGRFSGRQFSNSRSEMNVSTLELGDSALYLCASSLGQGSDTQYFGPGTRLTVL.

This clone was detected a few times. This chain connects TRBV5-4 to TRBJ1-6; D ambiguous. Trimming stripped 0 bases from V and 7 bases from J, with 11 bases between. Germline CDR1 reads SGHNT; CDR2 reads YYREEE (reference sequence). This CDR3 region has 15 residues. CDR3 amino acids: CASSLESSGNSPLHF. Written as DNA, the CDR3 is TGTGCCAGCAGCTTGGAAAGCAGCGGCAATTCACCCCTCCACTTT.

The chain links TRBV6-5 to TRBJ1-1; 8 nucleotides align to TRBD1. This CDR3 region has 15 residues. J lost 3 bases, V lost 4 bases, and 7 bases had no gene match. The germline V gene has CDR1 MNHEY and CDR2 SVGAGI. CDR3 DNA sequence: TGTGCCAGCAGTTCAGCGGCAGGGGGCGACACTGAAGCTTTCTTT. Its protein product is CASSSAAGGDTEAFF.

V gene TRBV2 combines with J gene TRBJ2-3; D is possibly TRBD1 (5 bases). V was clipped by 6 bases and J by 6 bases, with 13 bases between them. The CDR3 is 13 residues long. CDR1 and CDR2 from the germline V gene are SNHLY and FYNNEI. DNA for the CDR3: TGTGCCAGCAGAGAGACAGAAATCGATACGCAGTATTTT. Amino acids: CASRETEIDTQYF.

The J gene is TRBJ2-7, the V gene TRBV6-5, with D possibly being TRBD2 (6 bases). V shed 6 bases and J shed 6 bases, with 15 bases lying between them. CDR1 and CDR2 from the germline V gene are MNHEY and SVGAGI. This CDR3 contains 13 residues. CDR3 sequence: CASSSGVSREQYF. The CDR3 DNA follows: TGTGCCAGCAGCTCGGGAGTTTCCCGCGAGCAGTACTTC.

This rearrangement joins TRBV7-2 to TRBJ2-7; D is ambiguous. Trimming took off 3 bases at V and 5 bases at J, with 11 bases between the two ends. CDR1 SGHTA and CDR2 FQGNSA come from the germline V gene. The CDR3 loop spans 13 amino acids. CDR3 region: CASSFRMVHEQYF. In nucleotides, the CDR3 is TGTGCCAGCAGCTTTAGAATGGTCCACGAGCAGTACTTC.